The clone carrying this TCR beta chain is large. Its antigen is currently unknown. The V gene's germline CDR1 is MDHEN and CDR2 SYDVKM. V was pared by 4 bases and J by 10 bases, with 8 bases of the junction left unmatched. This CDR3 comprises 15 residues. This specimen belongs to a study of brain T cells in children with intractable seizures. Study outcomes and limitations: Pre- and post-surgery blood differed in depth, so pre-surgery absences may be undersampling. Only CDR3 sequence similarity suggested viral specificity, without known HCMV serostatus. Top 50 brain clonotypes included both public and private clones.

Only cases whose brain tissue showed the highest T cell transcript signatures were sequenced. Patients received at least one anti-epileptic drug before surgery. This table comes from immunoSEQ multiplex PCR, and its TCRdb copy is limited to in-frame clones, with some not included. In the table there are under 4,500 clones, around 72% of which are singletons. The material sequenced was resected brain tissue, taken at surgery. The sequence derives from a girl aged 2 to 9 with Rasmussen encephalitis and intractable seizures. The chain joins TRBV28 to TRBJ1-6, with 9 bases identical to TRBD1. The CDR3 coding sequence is TGTGCCAGCAGTTCCCGGACAGGGGTACGGTCACCCCTCCACTTT. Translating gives CASSSRTGVRSPLHF.